These 18 T cell receptor beta chains were sequenced from one sample in a study of shared clonotypes between healthy human individuals. TCRdb keeps only in-frame clones here, not all; method: immunoSEQ multiplex PCR. In the table there are roughly 2.6 million clones, approximately 94% of which are singletons. The sequencing sample was made of naive CD4+ T cells sorted from blood. Subset: CD45RA+ positively selected. The receptors stem from a man aged 18 to 29 in good health.

In this sample, this clone turned up a few times. The chain couples TRBV21-1 to TRBJ1-1. TRBV21-1 is an annotated pseudogene. This CDR3 has 14 residues. As DNA, the CDR3 is TGTGCCAGCAGCAAACTAAACAGGAGGGGCGAAGCTTTCTTT. Amino acid sequence: CASSKLNRRGEAFF.

The chain employs TRBV6-5 and TRBJ2-5; possible D gene TRBD1, 6 bases. Germline V gene lookup returns CDR1 MNHEY and CDR2 SVGAGI. Trimming cost V 2 bases and J 1 base, with 8 bases left between them. The CDR3 has 14 amino acids. CDR3 protein: CASSYNRVQETQYF. CDR3 in DNA: TGTGCCAGCAGTTACAACAGGGTCCAAGAGACCCAGTACTTC.

Concerning this clone itself: Other DNA sequences in the same sample also yield this CDR3. This rearrangement joins TRBV9 to TRBJ1-3; D is unclear. V lost 2 bases, J lost 0 bases, and 6 bases lay in between. The CDR3 spans 14 residues. Looked up from germline, CDR1 is SGDLS and CDR2 is YYNGEE. The CDR3 region is CASSVVSSGNTIYF. In nucleotides, the CDR3 is TGTGCCAGCAGCGTGGTGAGCTCTGGAAACACCATATATTTT.

This chain joins TRBV6-1 and TRBJ2-3; no clear D. Trimming stripped 7 bases from V and 2 bases from J, with 4 bases between. The CDR3 has 11 amino acids. Germline CDR1 reads MNHNS; CDR2 reads SASEGT. The CDR3 region has the DNA TGTGCCAGCAAGGTCACAGATACGCAGTATTTT. Protein sequence: CASKVTDTQYF.

The chain uses TRBV6-6 and TRBJ1-5; maybe TRBD1 (5 bases). The V gene lost 7 bases and the J gene lost 3 bases, with 13 bases spanning the gap. Germline assignment: CDR1 MNHNY and CDR2 SVGAGI (reference sequence). The CDR3 is made up of 14 amino acids. This chain's CDR3 is CASTRMGDNQPQHF. The CDR3 nucleotides read TGTGCCAGCACCCGGATGGGGGACAATCAGCCCCAGCATTTT.

This CDR3 is CASSYKINTEAFF. The CDR3 DNA follows: TGTGCCAGCAGTTACAAGATAAACACTGAAGCTTTCTTT. The chain recombines TRBV6-5 with TRBJ1-1; no definite D call. Trimming left V 2 bases short and J 2 bases short, with 6 bases between. The length of the CDR3 is 13 residues. CDR1 is MNHEY and CDR2 is SVGAGI in the germline V gene.

In DNA form, the CDR3 reads TGTGCCAGTAGTATAGTCTCTCCGGCGAACACCGGGGAGCTGTTTTTT. It codes for CASSIVSPANTGELFF. J is TRBJ2-2 and V is TRBV19; unclear D gene. The CDR3 length is 16 residues. Trimming took off 1 base at V and 0 bases at J, with 9 bases between the two ends. Germline loops: CDR1 LNHDA, CDR2 SQIVND (reference sequence).

The chain joins TRBV6-1 to TRBJ1-4, with a weak D call TRBD1 (6 bases). The V and J ends lost 5 bases and 5 bases respectively, with 15 bases between them. CDR3 size: 15 residues. In germline, CDR1 is MNHNS, CDR2 SASEGT. CDR3 loop: CASSTPGEVNEKLFF. The CDR3 DNA reads TGTGCCAGCAGTACTCCAGGGGAGGTGAATGAAAAACTGTTTTTT.

The V gene is TRBV29-1, the J gene TRBJ1-2; 9 bases are a match to TRBD1. CDR3 length: 13 amino acids. V was clipped by 7 bases and J by 5 bases; unmatched bases: 8. Germline loops: CDR1 SQVTM, CDR2 ANQGSEA. The CDR3 bases are TGCAGCGCACGGGGACAGGGAGGGTATGGCTACACCTTC. Protein product: CSARGQGGYGYTF.

The V gene is TRBV6-6, the J gene TRBJ1-5; 7 bases fit TRBD1. With 5 bases clipped from V and 2 bases from J, the junction kept 3 bases outside the gene matches. The CDR3 has 14 residues. Germline V lookup: CDR1 MNHNY, CDR2 SVGAGI (reference sequence). In DNA, the CDR3 is TGTGCCAGCAGTCGCGGGACAGGCAATCAGCCCCAGCATTTT. It translates to CASSRGTGNQPQHF.

This chain links TRBV18 with TRBJ2-1; the match to TRBD1 covers 10 bases. The germline V gene has CDR1 KGHSH and CDR2 LQKENI. The CDR3 totals 14 residues. V gave up 8 bases and J gave up 5 bases; unmatched junction bases: 6. The CDR3 region is CASQGDRGDNEQFF. DNA of the CDR3: TGTGCCAGCCAGGGGGACAGGGGAGACAATGAGCAGTTCTTC.

The chain uses TRBV2 and TRBJ2-7, with TRBD2 matching 10 bases. J lost 6 bases, V lost 7 bases, and 6 bases had no gene match. CDR3 length equals 13 residues. Per the germline V gene, CDR1 is SNHLY and CDR2 is FYNNEI. This CDR3 is CASMSSGRGEQYF. The CDR3 DNA reads as TGTGCCAGCATGTCCAGCGGGAGGGGCGAGCAGTACTTC. Based on the CDR3 plus reference TRBV2 and TRBJ2-7, the full variable domain is EPEVTQTPSHQVTQMGQEVILRCVPISNHLYFYWYRQILGQKVEFLVSFYNNEISEKSEIFDDQFSVERPDGSNFTLKIRSTKLEDSAMYFCASMSSGRGEQYFGPGTRLTVT.

V usage is TRBV4-2 and J usage is TRBJ2-1; D perhaps matches TRBD2 (5 bases). Trimming took off 8 bases at V and 3 bases at J, with 17 bases between the two ends. The CDR3 consists of 15 residues. CDR1 is LGHNA, CDR2 YNFKEQ, per germline. CDR3 residues: CASSQSYGLYNEQFF. Here the CDR3 DNA reads TGTGCCAGCTCTCAGTCGTACGGACTCTACAATGAGCAGTTCTTC.

This clone was seen a single time. The J gene is TRBJ2-2, the V gene TRBV29-1; D is possibly TRBD2 (6 bases). Germline V gene data show CDR1 as SQVTM and CDR2 as ANQGSEA. V gave up 0 bases and J gave up 0 bases, with 11 bases separating them. This CDR3 spans 16 amino acids. CDR3 nucleotides: TGCAGCGTTGAAGAGGGGGGACGGACGAACACCGGGGAGCTGTTTTTT. Amino acid sequence: CSVEEGGRTNTGELFF.

This chain links TRBV18 with TRBJ1-6; 8 bases are shared with TRBD1. CDR1 is KGHSH and CDR2 is LQKENI in the germline V gene. V was clipped by 5 bases and J by 7 bases; unmatched bases: 4. The CDR3 covers 14 residues. As DNA, the CDR3 is TGTGCCAGCTCAAGGGACAGGACGAATTCACCCCTCCACTTT. Translation: CASSRDRTNSPLHF.

This chain connects TRBV25-1 to TRBJ2-5; D unclear. Trimming removed 0 bases from V and 5 bases from J, with 7 bases in between. This CDR3 comprises 13 residues. The germline gives CDR1 MGHDK, CDR2 SYGVNS. The CDR3 DNA reads TGTGCCAGCAGTGAATACCGCCTTGAGACCCAGTACTTC. It codes for CASSEYRLETQYF.

The rearrangement joins TRBV12-1 to TRBJ2-1. TRBV12-1 is an annotated pseudogene. This CDR3 has 17 residues. The CDR3 nucleotides are TGTGCCAGCAGCTTTGCGCGTGGGCCTCTTGGGGACAATGAGCAGTTCTTC. Protein product: CASSFARGPLGDNEQFF.

The chain couples TRBV5-1 to TRBJ1-2, with 9 positions matching TRBD1. Unmatched junction bases numbered 10, after V lost 2 bases and J lost 2 bases. CDR1 SGHRS and CDR2 YFSETQ come from the germline V gene. CDR3 size: 17 residues. The DNA of the CDR3 is TGCGCCAGCAGCTTAAGGGTACGGACAGGGGAAAACTATGGCTACACCTTC. It is translated as CASSLRVRTGENYGYTF. Full variable domain (missing parts from reference TRBV5-1 and TRBJ1-2): KAGVTQTPRYLIKTRGQQVTLSCSPISGHRSVSWYQQTPGQGLQFLFEYFSETQRNKGNFPGRFSGRQFSNSRSEMNVSTLELGDSALYLCASSLRVRTGENYGYTFGSGTRLTVV.